The 6 T cell receptor beta chains presented below share a single source sample, sequenced in a study of siplizumab effects on memory and regulatory T cells. Method: immunoSEQ multiplex PCR; TCRdb's copy keeps in-frame clones and lacks some. The sample comprises 90,000 to 95,000 clones, about 96% of which are singletons, and around 0.03% rests with the top ten. Sequenced material: naive CD4+ T cells sorted from blood. The receptors were sampled from a human donor in good health.

The chain uses TRBV7-2 and TRBJ1-2; 8 nucleotides match TRBD1. Germline CDR1 is SGHTA and CDR2 is FQGNSA. The V segment lost 5 bases and the J segment 4 bases; nucleotides outside the gene matches: 3. This CDR3 comprises 13 residues. The chain's CDR3 is CASSPTGGYGYTF. In DNA form, the CDR3 reads TGTGCCAGCAGCCCTACAGGGGGCTATGGCTACACCTTC.

This clone has only one observation. This chain connects TRBV4-1 to TRBJ2-1; TRBD1 matches 7 bases. The junction had 15 bases not matched to a gene; V was cut back by 8 bases and J by 8 bases. Germline-derived CDR1 and CDR2 are MGHRA and YSYEKL. The CDR3 spans 15 residues. The CDR3 here is CASSSPQTGLDEQFF. The DNA for the CDR3 is TGCGCCAGCTCGTCACCTCAGACAGGGTTGGATGAGCAGTTCTTC.

The chain links TRBV27 to TRBJ2-1, with D tentatively TRBD2 (6 bases). Per germline, CDR1 MNHEY and CDR2 SMNVEV (reference sequence). The CDR3 spans 14 residues. Trimming cost V 3 bases and J 4 bases, with 10 bases left between them. CDR3 sequence (DNA): TGTGCCAGCAGTTTCCGGGGGAGTTACAATGAGCAGTTCTTC. Translated: CASSFRGSYNEQFF.

The CDR3 protein is CASSFLRGGSNQPQHF. The DNA of the CDR3 is TGTGCCAGCAGTTTCCTCCGGGGCGGTAGCAATCAGCCCCAGCATTTT. The V gene is TRBV27, the J gene TRBJ1-5; D is possibly TRBD1 (5 bases). Trimming stripped 3 bases from V and 0 bases from J, with 12 bases between. Germline values: CDR1 MNHEY, CDR2 SMNVEV (reference sequence). The CDR3 is 16 residues long.

The chain combines TRBV7-2 with TRBJ1-2, with 10 nucleotides matching TRBD1. J gave up 6 bases and V 5 bases, and 9 bases lay outside the gene matches. This CDR3 region has 15 residues. Germline assignment: CDR1 SGHTA and CDR2 FQGNSA. The CDR3 reads CASSPRPGTGDGYTF. CDR3 DNA: TGTGCCAGCAGCCCGCGTCCCGGGACAGGGGATGGCTACACCTTC.

The V call is TRBV6-6, the J call TRBJ1-6, with unresolved D. Trimming removed 0 bases at V and 11 bases at J, with 11 bases between. CDR1 is MNHNY, CDR2 SVGAGI, per germline (reference sequence). This CDR3 spans 14 amino acids. CDR3 nucleotide sequence: TGTGCCAGCAGTTACTCCTGGACCGTTCCACCCCTCCACTTT. Protein: CASSYSWTVPPLHF.